Following are 10 T cell receptor beta chains from one sample sequenced in a study of shared T cell receptors in the human thymus. Repertoires were generated with immunoSEQ multiplex PCR, while TCRdb's copy carries only in-frame clones and drops some. The table includes 650,000 to 950,000 clones, over 75% detected once. A further study also used this sample, focusing on human thymus T cells.

Sequenced sample: thymocytes. The receptors derive from a girl less than two years old with a congenital heart defect.

The chain has TRBV5-4 and TRBJ2-7, with a tentative D call TRBD1 (7 bases). The CDR3 length is 15 residues. Germline V gene sequence: CDR1 SGHNT, CDR2 YYREEE (reference sequence). V gave up 3 bases and J gave up 6 bases, with 19 bases separating them. DNA of the CDR3: TGTGCCAGCAGCTCCTACTACAGGGGAGGCGGCGAGCAGTACTTC. It yields the protein CASSSYYRGGGEQYF.

This chain connects TRBV28 to TRBJ1-2; D is possibly TRBD1 (6 bases). The germline V gene encodes CDR1 MDHEN and CDR2 SYDVKM. The length of the CDR3 is 17 residues. V was pared by 6 bases and J by 0 bases, with 20 bases between. CDR3 coding DNA: TGTGCCAGCAGGTCGACAGGAAGCCGGGCCTCTAACTATGGCTACACCTTC. Translated: CASRSTGSRASNYGYTF.

The J gene is TRBJ2-1, the V gene TRBV27; the match to TRBD2 covers 9 bases. This CDR3 comprises 17 residues. Germline trimming cut 5 bases from V and 8 bases from J; bases unmatched to any gene: 16. Germline V gene sequence: CDR1 MNHEY, CDR2 SMNVEV (reference sequence). The CDR3 loop reads CASSPPFGGGAQDEQFF. The CDR3 DNA follows: TGTGCCAGCAGTCCCCCCTTTGGCGGGGGGGCTCAGGATGAGCAGTTCTTC.

This CDR3 is CASSHRDSHNEKLFF. CDR3 sequence (DNA): TGCGCCAGCAGCCACCGGGACAGCCATAATGAAAAACTGTTTTTT. This chain connects TRBV4-1 to TRBJ1-4, with 7 bases aligning to TRBD1. The junction had 5 bases not matched to a gene; V was cut back by 3 bases and J by 4 bases. Germline CDR1 reads MGHRA; CDR2 reads YSYEKL. The CDR3 is 15 residues long.

The V gene is TRBV7-2, the J gene TRBJ2-7; 12 bases line up with TRBD2. The junction had 9 bases not matched to a gene; V was cut back by 5 bases and J by 7 bases. Per germline, CDR1 SGHTA and CDR2 FQGNSA. CDR3 length: 15 residues. CDR3 in amino acids: CASSLHLAGGSEQYF. The CDR3 region has the DNA TGTGCCAGCAGCCTCCACCTAGCGGGGGGGAGTGAGCAGTACTTC.

This clone was seen once. This rearrangement joins TRBV5-4 to TRBJ2-2, with D possibly matching TRBD1 (6 bases). This CDR3 comprises 17 residues. The V gene lost 4 bases and the J gene lost 3 bases, with 19 bases spanning the gap. Germline CDR1 is SGHNT and CDR2 is YYREEE (reference sequence). The CDR3 sequence is CASSPGYDRFHTGELFF. The CDR3 DNA sequence: TGTGCCAGCAGCCCCGGATACGACAGGTTCCACACCGGGGAGCTGTTTTTT.

This clone showed up just once. The rearrangement uses TRBV2 and TRBJ1-1, with 9 bases lining up with TRBD1. Germline V CDR1 and CDR2: SNHLY, FYNNEI. The V gene end was trimmed by 8 bases and the J gene end by 6 bases; junction bases not matched to a gene: 7. This CDR3 comprises 13 residues. CDR3 protein: CASFGQGRAEAFF. The CDR3 DNA follows: TGTGCCAGCTTCGGACAGGGGCGCGCTGAAGCTTTCTTT. The full variable domain, completed using reference TRBV2 and TRBJ1-1, is EPEVTQTPSHQVTQMGQEVILRCVPISNHLYFYWYRQILGQKVEFLVSFYNNEISEKSEIFDDQFSVERPDGSNFTLKIRSTKLEDSAMYFCASFGQGRAEAFFGQGTRLTVV.

The rearrangement links TRBV19 to TRBJ1-5; D is uncertain. The germline CDR1 and CDR2 sequences are LNHDA and SQIVND (reference sequence). The CDR3 spans 13 residues. V was trimmed by 1 base and J by 5 bases, leaving 6 bases between them. The CDR3 reads CASSIGVDQPQHF. The CDR3 bases are TGTGCCAGTAGTATAGGAGTGGATCAGCCCCAGCATTTT.

This chain connects TRBV12-5 to TRBJ2-4; 11 nucleotides agree with TRBD2. Losses at the gene ends were 3 bases for V and 3 bases for J; bases not matched to a gene: 13. Germline V lookup: CDR1 LGHNT, CDR2 FRNRAP. The CDR3 runs 19 residues. The CDR3 here is CASGFYKHLAGGHKNIQYF. CDR3 bases: TGTGCTAGTGGTTTCTACAAACACCTAGCGGGGGGACACAAAAACATTCAGTACTTC.

In this sample, this clone turned up a few times. This chain uses TRBV9 with TRBJ2-1; 9 bases fit TRBD2. The CDR3 has 17 amino acids. CDR1 SGDLS and CDR2 YYNGEE come from the germline V gene. V was clipped by 3 bases and J by 5 bases; unmatched bases: 12. The CDR3 DNA reads as TGTGCCAGCAGCGGCCAGCGGGGGGTCCGAACGAACAATGAGCAGTTCTTC. Residues: CASSGQRGVRTNNEQFF.